This TCR beta chain was obtained from a study of blood T cell repertoires in COVID-19. About the study: Samples came from the United States, Italy and Spain, spanning acute and convalescent COVID-19. In each case, the material was cDNA or gDNA derived from T cells, B-cell-depleted T cells, or PBMCs.

The germline V gene has CDR1 SGHRS and CDR2 YFSETQ. The CDR3 spans 15 residues. V lost 0 bases, J lost 5 bases, and 7 bases stayed unmatched. Authors' data handling: Estimation of nucleated cell counts was performed using reference gene primer amplification. Libraries were prepared by immunoSEQ multiplex PCR; TCRdb keeps only in-frame clonotypes and omits some of them. The V and J calls and clone size come from that table; D and trimming were worked out from the DNA. This repertoire shows over 200,000 clones, around 85% found once; its top ten account for 5.1%. This rearrangement joins TRBV5-1 to TRBJ2-7, with 8 positions matching TRBD2. Sequences were obtained from peripheral blood. This sequence originates from a human donor in a cohort sampled during active COVID-19. Here the CDR3 DNA reads TGCGCCAGCAGCTTGGCAGCCAGCGGGAGAAACGAGCAGTACTTC. It specifies CASSLAASGRNEQYF.